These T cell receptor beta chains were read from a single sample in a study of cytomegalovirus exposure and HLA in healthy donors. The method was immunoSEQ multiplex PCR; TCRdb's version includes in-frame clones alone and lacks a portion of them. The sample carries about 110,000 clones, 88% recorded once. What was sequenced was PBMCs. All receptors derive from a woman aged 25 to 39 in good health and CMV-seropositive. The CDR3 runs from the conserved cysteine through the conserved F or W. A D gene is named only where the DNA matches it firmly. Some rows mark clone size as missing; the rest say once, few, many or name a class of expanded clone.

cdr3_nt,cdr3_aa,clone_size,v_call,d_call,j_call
TGCGCCAGCAGTCGGGGGGTTCCCAAAGAGACCCAGTACTTC,CASSRGVPKETQYF,.,TRBV5-1,TRBD2,TRBJ2-5
TGTGCCAGCAGACTAGCGGGATTTCCCTACGAGCAGTACTTC,CASRLAGFPYEQYF,.,TRBV28,TRBD2,TRBJ2-7
TGCAGCGTTGACAATCTAGCGGGGAGCGACGACGAGCAGTTCTTC,CSVDNLAGSDDEQFF,.,TRBV29-1,TRBD2,TRBJ2-1
TGCGCCAGCAGCCCGGGGGTAGCGGGAGGGCCCGGGGAGACCCAGTACTTC,CASSPGVAGGPGETQYF,.,TRBV4-3,TRBD2,TRBJ2-5
TGTGCCACCTCAAAGAGGGTAGCGGGACTGTTCTACGAGCAGTACTTC,CATSKRVAGLFYEQYF,.,TRBV28,TRBD2,TRBJ2-7
TGTGCCAGCAGCCAAAACAGGGGGCTCAATCAGCCCCAGCATTTT,CASSQNRGLNQPQHF,.,TRBV4-2,TRBD1,TRBJ1-5
TGTGCCAGCCAGCCGGGACAGGGTCACGAGCAGTACTTC,CASQPGQGHEQYF,.,TRBV5-5,TRBD1,TRBJ2-7
TGTGCCAGCAGCTTACGCCCGCAGACAGGGGGCAACACTGAAGCTTTCTTT,CASSLRPQTGGNTEAFF,.,TRBV7-2,TRBD1,TRBJ1-1
TGTGCCAGCACCGGACAGGGGGTCTCCTACGAGCAGTACTTC,CASTGQGVSYEQYF,.,TRBV2,TRBD1,TRBJ2-7
TGTGCCTGGAGTGGGGGACTAGCGGGAGCGACAGATACGCAGTATTTT,CAWSGGLAGATDTQYF,.,TRBV30,TRBD2,TRBJ2-3
TGTGCCAGTAGTTCGGGACTAGTGGGGGAGACCCAGTACTTC,CASSSGLVGETQYF,.,TRBV19,TRBD2,TRBJ2-5
TGTGCCAGCCGAGGACAGGGTCTTTACGAGCAGTACTTC,CASRGQGLYEQYF,many,TRBV7-9,TRBD1,TRBJ2-7
TGTGCCAGCGGACTAGCGGCTAGCACAGATACGCAGTATTTT,CASGLAASTDTQYF,.,TRBV7-9,TRBD2,TRBJ2-3
TGTGCCAGCAGACCCAGTACGTCCTCCTACAATGAGCAGTTCTTC,CASRPSTSSYNEQFF,.,TRBV6-1,.,TRBJ2-1
TGTGCCAGCAGTTTAACAGCGGGAGGGTACAATGAGCAGTTCTTC,CASSLTAGGYNEQFF,.,TRBV27,TRBD2,TRBJ2-1
TGTGCCAGCAGCCCGGCCCTAGCGGGAGATACTGAGCAGTTCTTC,CASSPALAGDTEQFF,.,TRBV7-3,TRBD2,TRBJ2-1
TGTGCCAGCAGCCAAGAGGGGAACACCGGGGAGCTGTTTTTT,CASSQEGNTGELFF,.,TRBV7-3,.,TRBJ2-2
TGTGCCAGCAGCGCAAGGACAGGGTGGGACGAGCAGTACTTC,CASSARTGWDEQYF,.,TRBV9,TRBD1,TRBJ2-7
TGTGCCAGCAGCCAAGAAACGAGTAGCGGTGGCCTAGGGGCCTACGAGCAGTACTTC,CASSQETSSGGLGAYEQYF,.,TRBV4-2,.,TRBJ2-7
TGCGCCAGCAGAACACAGGGGTACGACACCGGGGAGCTGTTTTTT,CASRTQGYDTGELFF,.,TRBV10-2,TRBD1,TRBJ2-2
TGTGCCAGCAGCCAAGATTGGGGGGTGGGGCAAGAGACCCAGTACTTC,CASSQDWGVGQETQYF,once,TRBV4-2,.,TRBJ2-5
TGCGCCAGCAGCTTGGGCGGGACAGGGGCAGATACGCAGTATTTT,CASSLGGTGADTQYF,once,TRBV5-1,TRBD1,TRBJ2-3
TGTGCCAGCAGTTTCTCGGGACAGGGTTATGGCTACACCTTC,CASSFSGQGYGYTF,few,TRBV27,TRBD1,TRBJ1-2
TGTGCCAGCTCCCCATTTAGACAGAGCTCCTACGAGCAGTACTTC,CASSPFRQSSYEQYF,.,TRBV18,.,TRBJ2-7
TGTGCCAGCAGCCAAGGGGGGGCGGGGGCTGCCTATGGCTACACCTTC,CASSQGGAGAAYGYTF,.,TRBV4-2,.,TRBJ1-2
TGTGCCAGCTCACCACCGTCGGAGGATACGCAGTATTTT,CASSPPSEDTQYF,.,TRBV18,.,TRBJ2-3
TGTGCCAGCAGCCTAATATACGAGCAGTACTTC,CASSLIYEQYF,.,TRBV5-6,.,TRBJ2-7
TGCGCCAGCAGCCCCGGACTAGCTCCAGATACGCAGTATTTT,CASSPGLAPDTQYF,.,TRBV4-1,TRBD2,TRBJ2-3
TGTGCCAGCAGCTTAAGGCAGGTCTACGAGCAGTACTTC,CASSLRQVYEQYF,.,TRBV11-2,.,TRBJ2-7
TGTGCCAGCAGTCTCCTGACTAGCGGGAGAACGAATGAGCAGTTCTTC,CASSLLTSGRTNEQFF,.,TRBV28,TRBD2,TRBJ2-1
TGTGCCAGTAGTATTGTACTAGCGGGTGGATACGAGCAGTACTTC,CASSIVLAGGYEQYF,.,TRBV19,TRBD2,TRBJ2-7
TGTGCCAGCAGCTTAAGTCCTAGCGGGAGCACTACGCAGTATTTT,CASSLSPSGSTTQYF,.,TRBV13,TRBD2,TRBJ2-3
TGTGCCAGCAGCTTAACCCACAGCATCACAGATACGCAGTATTTT,CASSLTHSITDTQYF,.,TRBV7-3,.,TRBJ2-3
TGTGCCAGCAGTAAGCCCCGGGTCCGCTCCTACAATGAGCAGTTCTTC,CASSKPRVRSYNEQFF,.,TRBV2,.,TRBJ2-1
TGTGCCAGCAGCCCGCGGGCGGGGCTGGGCTATGGCTACACCTTC,CASSPRAGLGYGYTF,once,TRBV6-5,.,TRBJ1-2
TGTGCCAGCAGCTTAACCCGCGAGGCTAGCGGGAGGAATTTT,CASSLTREASGRNF,.,TRBV11-1,TRBD2,TRBJ2-3
TGTGCCAGCAGGGACAGGGTGGACACTGAAGCTTTCTTT,CASRDRVDTEAFF,many,TRBV28,TRBD1,TRBJ1-1
TGTGCCAGCAGGAAGGGACAGGGGGCCGTCTCCTACAATGAGCAGTTCTTC,CASRKGQGAVSYNEQFF,few,TRBV28,TRBD1,TRBJ2-1
TGTGCCAGCACACCAGGTCCCTGGGCTAATGAAAAACTGTTTTTT,CASTPGPWANEKLFF,.,TRBV19,.,TRBJ1-4
TGTGCCAGCAGCGTAGGGCAAGTGGGTGGAGAGGCCCAGTACTTC,CASSVGQVGGEAQYF,.,TRBV9,.,TRBJ2-5